This T cell receptor beta chain stems from a study of low-dose radiotherapy and immunotherapy resistance in tumors. Study-wide background: Radiation delivery to Cohort 1 consisted of 0.5 Gy per fraction every 2 weeks, summing to 6.5 Gy. Intravenous ipilimumab 1 mg/kg every six weeks was given with nivolumab 240 mg every two weeks.

The germline V gene has CDR1 MNHNY and CDR2 SVGAGI (reference sequence). With 10 bases clipped from V and 5 bases from J, the junction kept 6 bases outside the gene matches. The CDR3 runs 12 residues. Documented time point: after trial treatment. Treatment of the sample: LDRT plus nivolumab, ipilimumab, low-dose cyclophosphamide and aspirin (RACIN trial). Eligibility was restricted to patients presenting with advanced solid tumors that lacked tumor-infiltrating lymphocytes. First-strand cDNA relied on TRAV- and TRBV-specific primers spanning alpha and beta chains. Over around 19 PCR cycles, TCRs were amplified from a constant-region primer and V-primer adapter. After the mRNA was isolated, it was amplified using in vitro transcription. From the reads, TCRdb called clonotypes with MiXCR, one entry per CDR3 protein. The table includes 95,000 to 100,000 distinct CDR3 sequences, less than 25% detected once.

The sample consisted of PBMCs, taken after low-dose radiotherapy plus immunotherapy. The clonotype was recovered from a male donor with prostate cancer. This chain uses TRBV6-6 with TRBJ2-7, with TRBD1 matching 9 bases. The CDR3 region is CAIKTGGDEQYF. The CDR3, as DNA: TGTGCCATTAAGACAGGGGGAGACGAGCAGTACTTC.